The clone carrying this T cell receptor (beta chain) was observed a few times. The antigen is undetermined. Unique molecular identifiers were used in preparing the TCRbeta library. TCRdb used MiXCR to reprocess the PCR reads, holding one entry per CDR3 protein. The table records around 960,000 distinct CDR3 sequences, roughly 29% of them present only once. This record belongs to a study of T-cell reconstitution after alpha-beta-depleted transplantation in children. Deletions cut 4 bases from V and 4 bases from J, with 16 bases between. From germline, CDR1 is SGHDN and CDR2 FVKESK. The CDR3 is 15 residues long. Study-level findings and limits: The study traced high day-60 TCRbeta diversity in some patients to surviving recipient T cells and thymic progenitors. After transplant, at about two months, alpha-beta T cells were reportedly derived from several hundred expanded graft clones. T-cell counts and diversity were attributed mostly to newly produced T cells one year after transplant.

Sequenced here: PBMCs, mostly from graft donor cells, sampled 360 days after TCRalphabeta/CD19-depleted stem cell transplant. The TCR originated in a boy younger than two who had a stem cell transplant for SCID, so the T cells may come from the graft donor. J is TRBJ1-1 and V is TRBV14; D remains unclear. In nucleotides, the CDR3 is TGTGCCAGCAGCCTTCTCGCGGGTGTAGGCACTGAAGCTTTCTTT. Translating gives CASSLLAGVGTEAFF.